The source of this T cell receptor (beta chain) is a study of blood T cell repertoires in COVID-19. The data were produced by immunoSEQ multiplex PCR, yet TCRdb's version contains in-frame clones alone and is incomplete. This sample has about 200,000 clones, with less than 90% found just once. The TCR comes from a woman in her 30s who had been exposed to COVID-19. The sample was PBMCs or T cells enriched from blood (not recorded which).

The CDR3 nucleotides read TGTGCCTGGAGTAGGAGACAGGGGGCCTCCTACGAGCAGTACTTC. Amino acid sequence: CAWSRRQGASYEQYF. The chain carries TRBV30 and TRBJ2-7; 10 bases agree with TRBD1. V lost 2 bases, J lost 0 bases, and 4 bases stayed unmatched. The CDR3 covers 15 residues. Germline loops: CDR1 GTSNPN, CDR2 SVGIG (reference sequence). Variable domain in full (rest from reference TRBV30 and TRBJ2-7): SQTIHQWPATLVQPVGSPLSLECTVEGTSNPNLYWYRQAAGRGLQLLFYSVGIGQISSEVPQNLSASRPQDRQFILSSKKLLLSDSGFYLCAWSRRQGASYEQYFGPGTRLTVT.